This passage covers 31 T cell receptor beta chains from one sample sequenced in a study of T cells after yellow fever vaccination. TCRdb ran MiXCR on the 5' RACE reads and lists one entry per CDR3 protein. The sample holds 100,000 to 150,000 distinct CDR3 sequences, roughly 15% seen once. The specimen was CD8+ T cells sorted from PBMCs, collected 5 days after the yellow fever booster vaccination. These receptors were collected from a man aged 18 to 29 who received the YFV17D yellow fever vaccine.

This clonotype appeared a few times. CDR3 sequence reads: CASSLSGLFTNEKLFF. In DNA form, the CDR3 reads TGTGCCAGCAGCTTATCAGGGTTATTCACTAATGAAAAACTGTTTTTT. This chain connects TRBV7-8 to TRBJ1-4, with D perhaps matching TRBD1 (5 bases). There are 16 residues in the CDR3. Per germline, CDR1 SGHVS and CDR2 FQNEAQ. V lost 2 bases to trimming and J lost 2 bases, with 12 bases between them.

This sequence joins TRBV28 and TRBJ2-2, with 8 positions matching TRBD1. Germline V gene sequence: CDR1 MDHEN, CDR2 SYDVKM. V trimming: 6 bases; J trimming: 0 bases; junction bases outside the gene matches: 9. The length of the CDR3 is 17 residues. The CDR3, as DNA: TGTGCCAGCAGAACCCCCGGACAGGGTACGAACACCGGGGAGCTGTTTTTT. Protein sequence: CASRTPGQGTNTGELFF. Based on the CDR3 plus reference TRBV28 and TRBJ2-2, the full variable domain is DVKVTQSSRYLVKRTGEKVFLECVQDMDHENMFWYRQDPGLGLRLIYFSYDVKMKEKGDIPEGYSVSREKKERFSLILESASTNQTSMYLCASRTPGQGTNTGELFFGEGSRLTVL.

There are a few counts of this clonotype. V is TRBV9 and J is TRBJ2-7; 7 nucleotides match TRBD1. The V gene end was trimmed by 2 bases and the J gene end by 1 base; junction bases not matched to a gene: 3. The CDR3 has 14 residues. CDR1 is SGDLS and CDR2 is YYNGEE in the germline V gene. The CDR3, as DNA: TGTGCCAGCAGCGTCGGACAGGCTTCCTACGAGCAGTACTTC. Translating gives CASSVGQASYEQYF.

CDR3 bases: TGTGCCAGCTCACCAGTGGGGACAATGAACACTGAAGCTTTCTTT. This encodes CASSPVGTMNTEAFF. The chain combines TRBV18 with TRBJ1-1; a weak D match, TRBD1 (6 bases). CDR1 KGHSH and CDR2 LQKENI come from the germline V gene. Trimming left V 2 bases short and J 0 bases short, with 10 bases between. The CDR3 is 15 amino acids.

The chain uses TRBV10-3 and TRBJ2-3, with D perhaps TRBD2 (5 bases). There are 15 residues in the CDR3. Trimming cost V 7 bases and J 4 bases, with 18 bases left between them. Germline V gene lookup returns CDR1 ENHRY and CDR2 SYGVKD. The CDR3, as DNA: TGTGCCATCAAAGCGGACCTCTTCGGCGCAGATACGCAGTATTTT. This sequence encodes CAIKADLFGADTQYF.

This clonotype has ten or more counts. This chain joins TRBV7-2 and TRBJ2-1; D ambiguous. Trimming took 1 base from V and 4 from J, leaving 8 bases between them. The length of the CDR3 is 14 residues. Germline CDR1 and CDR2: SGHTA and FQGNSA. In DNA, the CDR3 is TGTGCCAGCAGCTTAGAGGGCTCGTACAATGAGCAGTTCTTC. It yields the protein CASSLEGSYNEQFF.

In its sample, this clonotype was seen a few times. The chain links TRBV27 to TRBJ2-3, with 9 bases lining up with TRBD1. The germline V gene encodes CDR1 MNHEY and CDR2 SMNVEV (reference sequence). V lost 7 bases, J lost 1 base, and 3 bases stayed unmatched. The length of the CDR3 is 14 residues. The CDR3 reads CASTWTGGTDTQYF. In DNA, the CDR3 is TGTGCCAGCACTTGGACAGGGGGCACAGATACGCAGTATTTT.

V usage is TRBV30 and J usage is TRBJ2-7; D is possibly TRBD1 (5 bases). This CDR3 is 13 amino acids long. The V end was cut by 4 bases, the J end by 2 bases, with 12 bases between. Germline V gene sequence: CDR1 GTSNPN, CDR2 SVGIG (reference sequence). The CDR3 spells CAWTGSPTYEQYF. CDR3 in DNA: TGTGCCTGGACAGGGTCTCCCACCTACGAGCAGTACTTC.

This clonotype showed up just a few times. The J gene is TRBJ2-7, the V gene TRBV6-5, with 9 positions matching TRBD2. The ends lost 0 bases at V and 3 bases at J; junction bases unmatched: 3. The CDR3 loop spans 15 amino acids. Germline V gene lookup returns CDR1 MNHEY and CDR2 SVGAGI. Written as DNA, the CDR3 is TGTGCCAGCAGTTACTCGAGTAGCGGGGGCTACGAGCAGTACGTC. This sequence encodes CASSYSSSGGYEQYV.

The V call is TRBV12-3 or TRBV12-4, the J call TRBJ1-2; D is unclear. This CDR3 has 13 amino acids. V dropped 7 bases and J dropped 0 bases, with 9 bases sitting between them. CDR3 sequence reads: CASTQTSNYGYTF. The CDR3 DNA reads as TGTGCCAGCACACAGACTTCTAACTATGGCTACACCTTC.

The chain couples TRBV7-9 to TRBJ2-2, with D possibly matching TRBD2 (6 bases). Trimming shortened V by 6 bases and J by 8 bases, and 13 bases separated the two germline ends. CDR1 is SEHNR and CDR2 is FQNEAQ in the germline V gene (reference sequence). The CDR3 is 13 amino acids. The CDR3 nucleotides are TGTGCCAGCAGGCCGGAGGGGATTGGGGAGCTGTTTTTT. This codes for CASRPEGIGELFF.

This clonotype occurred a few times. The chain is built from TRBV29-1 and TRBJ2-1; TRBD1 matches at 7 bases. This CDR3 is 14 amino acids long. Germline trimming cut 6 bases from V and 4 bases from J; bases unmatched to any gene: 9. Germline CDR1 reads SQVTM; CDR2 reads ANQGSEA. As DNA, the CDR3 is TGCAGCGTGGATCTGGGACAGCCTTACAATGAGCAGTTCTTC. Translating it yields CSVDLGQPYNEQFF.

The chain links TRBV11-2 to TRBJ1-3, with a possible D match to TRBD1 (6 bases). This CDR3 comprises 16 residues. V was cut by 2 bases and J by 3 bases, with 14 bases left in between. Germline V CDR1 and CDR2: SGHAT, FQNNGV. The CDR3 region is CASSLNPTGIGNTIYF. In DNA form, the CDR3 reads TGTGCCAGCAGCTTAAACCCCACAGGGATTGGAAACACCATATATTTT.

The rearrangement joins TRBV18 to TRBJ2-7, with D possibly matching TRBD1 (6 bases). This CDR3 contains 14 residues. Germline CDR1 reads KGHSH; CDR2 reads LQKENI. V lost 1 base to trimming and J lost 5 bases, with 12 bases between them. CDR3 bases: TGTGCCAGCTCACCACGCAGGGGAGACCACGAGCAGTACTTC. This codes for CASSPRRGDHEQYF.

This clonotype was counted a few times. J is TRBJ1-2 and V is TRBV29-1, with unresolved D. Trimming stripped 0 bases from V and 13 bases from J, with 15 bases between. The CDR3 is 12 amino acids. Germline CDR1 and CDR2: SQVTM and ANQGSEA. DNA of the CDR3: TGCAGCGTTGAAGATTTCCCCGGGGATCTCACCTTC. Translation: CSVEDFPGDLTF.

The chain joins TRBV6-5 to TRBJ2-2; TRBD2 is a possible D gene (6 bases). The germline gives CDR1 MNHEY, CDR2 SVGAGI. Trimming shortened V by 0 bases and J by 7 bases, and 9 bases separated the two germline ends. The CDR3 has 14 residues. CDR3 in DNA: TGTGCCAGCAGTTACTCTAGGGGAGGCGGGGAGCTGTTTTTT. Protein product: CASSYSRGGGELFF.

This clonotype was observed a few times. V and J are TRBV4-2 and TRBJ2-3; possibly TRBD1 or TRBD2 for D (5 bases each). The CDR3 contains 14 residues. Trimming pared 6 bases from V and 0 bases from J, leaving 10 bases between. CDR1 is LGHNA, CDR2 YNFKEQ, per germline. In DNA form, the CDR3 reads TGTGCCAGCAGTTGGGGGTCTAGCACAGATACGCAGTATTTT. Amino acid sequence: CASSWGSSTDTQYF.

V and J are TRBV4-2 and TRBJ1-1, with D tentatively TRBD1 (5 bases). The CDR3 loop spans 16 amino acids. The germline V and J ends were trimmed by 1 base and 10 bases, with 22 bases remaining between them. Germline CDR1 is LGHNA and CDR2 is YNFKEQ. For the CDR3, the DNA is TGTGCCAGCAGCCAAGGCGGCGGGGGACGGACGGGGGGAGCTTTCTTT. Protein product: CASSQGGGGRTGGAFF.

This clonotype was picked up a small number of times. The chain uses TRBV19 and TRBJ1-1, with D unclear. Trimming shortened V by 7 bases and J by 4 bases, and 25 bases separated the two germline ends. CDR3 size: 17 residues. Germline assignment: CDR1 LNHDA and CDR2 SQIVND (reference sequence). The CDR3 sequence is CASTPGPPSGQITEAFF. CDR3 DNA sequence: TGTGCCAGTACCCCGGGTCCCCCCTCAGGCCAGATCACTGAAGCTTTCTTT.

This clonotype was observed a handful of times. The chain employs TRBV29-1 and TRBJ2-1; unclear D gene. Germline V CDR1 and CDR2: SQVTM, ANQGSEA. Trimming removed 4 bases from V and 7 bases from J, with 11 bases in between. The length of the CDR3 is 12 residues. CDR3 sequence (DNA): TGCAGCGTTGGGTGGATGGGGAATGAGCAGTTCTTC. This encodes CSVGWMGNEQFF.

The CDR3 loop is CSASGWGDTGELFF. The CDR3 bases are TGCAGTGCTAGTGGATGGGGAGACACCGGGGAGCTGTTTTTT. The rearrangement links TRBV20-1 to TRBJ2-2, with D perhaps TRBD2 (5 bases). V lost 3 bases and J lost 3, with 11 bases in between. Germline V gene data show CDR1 as DFQATT and CDR2 as SNEGSKA (reference sequence). The CDR3 has 14 amino acids.

This clonotype occurred a few times. This chain connects TRBV10-3 to TRBJ2-7, with 8 bases matching TRBD1. Germline V lookup: CDR1 ENHRY, CDR2 SYGVKD. CDR3 length: 14 residues. The junction had 7 bases not matched to a gene; V was cut back by 7 bases and J by 2 bases. CDR3 loop: CAIKRTDRAYEQYV. The CDR3 region has the DNA TGTGCCATCAAAAGGACGGACAGGGCCTACGAGCAGTACGTC.

The sample holds a few counts of this clonotype. The genes are TRBV4-3 and TRBJ2-3; D might be TRBD2 (5 bases). Trimming took 4 bases from V and 4 from J, leaving 12 bases between them. Germline values: CDR1 LGHNA, CDR2 YSLEER. The CDR3 totals 14 residues. DNA for the CDR3: TGCGCCAGCAGCCGTGGCGGACTTTCAGATACGCAGTATTTT. Residues: CASSRGGLSDTQYF.

V is TRBV6-5 and J is TRBJ2-1; tentatively, D is TRBD1 or TRBD2 (6 bases each). This CDR3 has 15 amino acids. Looked up from germline, CDR1 is MNHEY and CDR2 is SVGAGI. V lost 7 bases and J 4 bases, leaving 17 bases between the germline ends. CDR3 loop: CASKVGGGYYNEQFF. CDR3 coding DNA: TGTGCCAGCAAGGTAGGGGGAGGATATTACAATGAGCAGTTCTTC.

This clonotype was picked up a small number of times. The genes are TRBV3-1 and TRBJ2-7, with 9 bases lining up with TRBD2. V lost 2 bases to trimming and J lost 5 bases; unmatched junction nucleotides: 10. This CDR3 contains 16 residues. Germline V gene sequence: CDR1 LGHDT, CDR2 YNNKEL (reference sequence). The CDR3 sequence is CASSQTLAGATNEQYF. CDR3 coding DNA: TGTGCCAGCAGCCAAACATTAGCGGGGGCGACGAACGAGCAGTACTTC.

V and J are TRBV7-2 and TRBJ2-7, with D uncertain. With 0 bases removed from V and 3 bases from J, the gap between germline ends came to 6 bases. Per the germline V gene, CDR1 is SGHTA and CDR2 is FQGNSA. This CDR3 spans 13 amino acids. Written as DNA, the CDR3 is TGTGCCAGCAGCTTAGCGGGGTTCTACGAGCAGTACTTC. This sequence encodes CASSLAGFYEQYF.

The table lists this clonotype with a few counts. The rearrangement joins TRBV2 to TRBJ2-1; D tentatively fits TRBD1 or TRBD2 (6 bases each). With 8 bases removed from V and 7 bases from J, the gap between germline ends came to 24 bases. Germline assignment: CDR1 SNHLY and CDR2 FYNNEI. CDR3 length: 16 residues. Here the CDR3 reads CASPRVSGAALNEQFF. DNA of the CDR3: TGTGCCAGCCCCCGGGTTTCGGGGGCTGCTCTAAATGAGCAGTTCTTC.

This clonotype came up a few times. The CDR3 bases are TGTGCTAGTGGTTTGGCCTCAACTCAGCCCCAGCATTTT. Translation gives CASGLASTQPQHF. The V gene is TRBV12-5, the J gene TRBJ1-5; D not resolved. The germline gives CDR1 LGHNT, CDR2 FRNRAP. The CDR3 loop spans 13 amino acids. The V and J ends lost 1 base and 6 bases respectively, with 7 bases between them.

This chain connects TRBV12-3 or TRBV12-4 to TRBJ2-3; weak D call: TRBD2 (6 bases). This CDR3 is 16 amino acids long. The ends were cut back, 5 bases at V and 2 bases at J, with 17 bases in the middle. The CDR3 DNA is TGTGCCAGCAGTCCTGCCTCGGGACTCCTCACAGATACGCAGTATTTT. It specifies CASSPASGLLTDTQYF.

This clonotype was recorded a few times. The chain has TRBV25-1 and TRBJ1-1; 12 bases are shared with TRBD1. CDR1 and CDR2 from the germline V gene are MGHDK and SYGVNS. The CDR3 consists of 15 residues. The ends lost 3 bases at V and 11 bases at J; junction bases unmatched: 10. The CDR3 sequence: CASSESPGTGGGAFF. In nucleotides, the CDR3 is TGTGCCAGCAGTGAGAGTCCCGGGACAGGGGGCGGGGCTTTCTTT.

The chain recombines TRBV7-8 with TRBJ2-2; 8 nucleotides match TRBD2. Looked up from germline, CDR1 is SGHVS and CDR2 is FQNEAQ. V lost 7 bases, J lost 2 bases, and 9 bases stayed unmatched. This CDR3 has 16 residues. This CDR3 is CASTSRGGKNTGELFF. CDR3 bases: TGTGCCAGCACCTCACGCGGGGGGAAAAACACCGGGGAGCTGTTTTTT.